These 27 T cell receptor beta chains came from one sample sequenced in a study of blood T cell repertoires in COVID-19. Repertoires were generated with immunoSEQ multiplex PCR, while TCRdb's copy carries only in-frame clones and drops some. The table has 150,000 to 200,000 clones, 80% to 85% seen once. Sequenced: PBMCs or T cells enriched from blood (not recorded which). The source is a woman aged 55-70 years who had recovered from COVID-19.

This rearrangement joins TRBV28 to TRBJ2-7; TRBD2 might be the D (7 bases). The V end lost 4 bases, the J end lost 5 bases, and 18 bases lay between the germline ends. There are 15 residues in the CDR3. Germline CDR1 is MDHEN and CDR2 is SYDVKM. The CDR3 loop reads CASSSGGSGAHEQYF. For the CDR3, the DNA is TGTGCCAGCAGTTCGGGGGGCTCGGGGGCCCACGAGCAGTACTTC.

The chain has TRBV28 and TRBJ2-3; 9 bases line up with TRBD2. With 1 base clipped from V and 3 bases from J, the junction kept 8 bases outside the gene matches. CDR1 and CDR2 from the germline V gene are MDHEN and SYDVKM. This CDR3 contains 17 residues. Here the CDR3 DNA reads TGTGCCAGCAGTTTATTAGTTCTAGCGGGACGGACAGATACGCAGTATTTT. This sequence encodes CASSLLVLAGRTDTQYF. The full variable domain, its missing parts supplied by reference TRBV28 and TRBJ2-3, is DVKVTQSSRYLVKRTGEKVFLECVQDMDHENMFWYRQDPGLGLRLIYFSYDVKMKEKGDIPEGYSVSREKKERFSLILESASTNQTSMYLCASSLLVLAGRTDTQYFGPGTRLTVL.

The chain combines TRBV6-6 with TRBJ1-3, with D perhaps TRBD1 (5 bases). Trimming removed 0 bases at V and 4 bases at J, with 13 bases between. CDR3 length: 16 residues. Germline CDR1 and CDR2: MNHNY and SVGAGI (reference sequence). The CDR3 loop reads CASSYSFGRAGNTIYF. The DNA for the CDR3 is TGTGCCAGCAGTTACTCCTTTGGCAGGGCCGGAAACACCATATATTTT.

The chain couples TRBV19 to TRBJ1-1, with D possibly matching TRBD1 (5 bases). The germline V gene encodes CDR1 LNHDA and CDR2 SQIVND (reference sequence). V was shortened by 10 bases and J by 3 bases, with 18 bases between the two germline ends. The CDR3 loop spans 14 amino acids. The CDR3: CATYPPGLYTEAFF. The DNA for the CDR3 is TGTGCCACCTATCCACCGGGACTTTACACTGAAGCTTTCTTT. The full variable domain, its missing parts supplied by reference TRBV19 and TRBJ1-1, is DGGITQSPKYLFRKEGQNVTLSCEQNLNHDAMYWYRQDPGQGLRLIYYSQIVNDFQKGDIAEGYSVSREKKESFPLTVTSAQKNPTAFYLCATYPPGLYTEAFFGQGTRLTVV.

The chain uses TRBV29-1 and TRBJ1-2, with 8 bases identical to TRBD1. Germline V gene lookup returns CDR1 SQVTM and CDR2 ANQGSEA. J was trimmed by 5 bases and V by 7 bases; bases with no gene match: 3. This CDR3 contains 11 residues. The CDR3 nucleotides read TGCAGCGCGGGACAGGATTATGGCTACACCTTC. It translates to CSAGQDYGYTF.

In DNA form, the CDR3 reads TGTGCCAGCAGCGTAGGAGCTAGCCAAGAGACCCAGTACTTC. Its translation is CASSVGASQETQYF. The chain couples TRBV9 to TRBJ2-5; no definite D call. The V gene's germline CDR1 is SGDLS and CDR2 YYNGEE. With 0 bases removed from V and 1 base from J, the gap between germline ends came to 7 bases. The CDR3 spans 14 residues.

The gene calls are TRBV5-1 and TRBJ1-1, with D unclear. This CDR3 has 13 residues. Germline V gene data show CDR1 as SGHRS and CDR2 as YFSETQ. Trimming took off 5 bases at V and 3 bases at J, with 11 bases between the two ends. CDR3 bases: TGCGCCAGCAGTCCGGGTTTCGACACTGAAGCTTTCTTT. Protein product: CASSPGFDTEAFF.

The chain employs TRBV11-3 and TRBJ2-1, with 10 positions matching TRBD1. CDR3 length: 17 residues. Germline V CDR1 and CDR2: SGHNT, YENEEA. V shed 5 bases, J shed 5 bases, and the junction held 12 bases outside the gene matches. The CDR3 here is CASSRETGTGANNEQFF. As DNA, the CDR3 is TGTGCCAGCAGCAGGGAGACCGGGACAGGGGCGAACAATGAGCAGTTCTTC.

The CDR3 spells CASSRAQGSMNTEAFF. For the CDR3, the DNA is TGTGCCAGCTCACGCGCACAGGGCTCTATGAACACTGAAGCTTTCTTT. This sequence joins TRBV18 and TRBJ1-1, with D possibly matching TRBD1 (6 bases). V was clipped by 4 bases and J by 0 bases, with 15 bases between them. CDR1 and CDR2 (germline): KGHSH, LQKENI. The CDR3 covers 16 residues.

CDR3 sequence: CASSQVPWETQYF. The CDR3, as DNA: TGTGCCAGCAGCCAGGTACCGTGGGAGACCCAGTACTTC. The chain links TRBV7-6 to TRBJ2-5; no firm D call. With 5 bases removed from V and 5 bases from J, the gap between germline ends came to 12 bases. CDR1 and CDR2 from the germline V gene are SGHVS and FNYEAQ. The CDR3 consists of 13 residues.

In its sample, this clone was seen once. The genes are TRBV9 and TRBJ1-1; TRBD1 matches 8 bases. The CDR3 covers 17 residues. V shed 0 bases, J shed 0 bases, and the junction held 7 bases outside the gene matches. Germline V gives CDR1 SGDLS, CDR2 YYNGEE. CDR3 in DNA: TGTGCCAGCAGCGTAGGTCCGACAGGGGTGATGAACACTGAAGCTTTCTTT. Amino acid sequence: CASSVGPTGVMNTEAFF. Full variable domain (outside the CDR3, taken from reference TRBV9 and TRBJ1-1): DSGVTQTPKHLITATGQRVTLRCSPRSGDLSVYWYQQSLDQGLQFLIQYYNGEERAKGNILERFSAQQFPDLHSELNLSSLELGDSALYFCASSVGPTGVMNTEAFFGQGTRLTVV.

This clone was counted only a few times. V usage is TRBV28 and J usage is TRBJ1-4, with 10 positions matching TRBD1. The J segment lost 6 bases and the V segment lost 4 bases, leaving 11 bases of the junction unmatched. CDR3 length equals 17 residues. From germline, CDR1 is MDHEN and CDR2 SYDVKM. This chain's CDR3 is CASSSGQGPRVDEKLFF. DNA of the CDR3: TGTGCCAGCAGTTCGGGACAGGGGCCAAGGGTCGATGAAAAACTGTTTTTT.

The genes are TRBV28 and TRBJ1-2; a possible D gene is TRBD1 (6 bases). This CDR3 region has 16 residues. CDR1 is MDHEN, CDR2 SYDVKM, per germline. V lost 3 bases to trimming and J lost 3 bases, with 17 bases between them. The CDR3 nucleotides read TGTGCCAGCAGTTTGGGGCAGGGGAGAGGGGACTATGGCTACACCTTC. This sequence encodes CASSLGQGRGDYGYTF.

The rearrangement links TRBV6-5 to TRBJ2-7, with TRBD2 matching over 8 bases. Per germline, CDR1 MNHEY and CDR2 SVGAGI. CDR3 length equals 14 residues. Trimming took 5 bases from V and 4 from J; bases not matched to a gene: 7. The CDR3, as DNA: TGTGCCAGCAGTCCTACTAGCGGCAGATACGAGCAGTACTTC. Its translation is CASSPTSGRYEQYF.

The sample holds a few counts of this clone. The V and J genes are TRBV5-1 and TRBJ2-2, with 8 bases lining up with TRBD1. V shed 4 bases and J 6 bases; nucleotides not matched to a gene: 11. CDR1 and CDR2 (germline): SGHRS, YFSETQ. This CDR3 is 16 amino acids long. This CDR3 is CASSPTGRGRPGELFF. CDR3 sequence (DNA): TGCGCCAGCAGCCCAACGGGCAGGGGGCGTCCCGGGGAGCTGTTTTTT. Full variable domain (rest looked up from reference TRBV5-1 and TRBJ2-2): KAGVTQTPRYLIKTRGQQVTLSCSPISGHRSVSWYQQTPGQGLQFLFEYFSETQRNKGNFPGRFSGRQFSNSRSEMNVSTLELGDSALYLCASSPTGRGRPGELFFGEGSRLTVL.

The chain uses TRBV6-5 and TRBJ2-7; TRBD2 matches 8 bases. The CDR3 has 14 amino acids. From germline, CDR1 is MNHEY and CDR2 SVGAGI. The V gene end was trimmed by 7 bases and the J gene end by 2 bases; junction bases not matched to a gene: 7. CDR3 sequence reads: CASKKLADPYEQYF. Here the CDR3 DNA reads TGTGCCAGCAAGAAACTAGCGGATCCCTACGAGCAGTACTTC.

This clone was detected only a few times. This chain joins TRBV7-8 and TRBJ2-7, with D possibly being TRBD1 (6 bases). CDR1 is SGHVS, CDR2 FQNEAQ, per germline. The CDR3 sequence is 12 residues long. Trimming left V 5 bases short and J 9 bases short, with 14 bases between. The CDR3 coding sequence is TGTGCCAGCAGCCCAGGGGTGGGCTTGCAGTACTTC. This translates into CASSPGVGLQYF.

The sample holds a few counts of this clone. This CDR3 is CASSPRGSPANYGYTF. For the CDR3, the DNA is TGTGCCAGCAGTCCCCGCGGTTCGCCAGCTAACTATGGCTACACCTTC. The V gene is TRBV28, the J gene TRBJ1-2, with D hard to call. This CDR3 is 16 amino acids long. The V gene's germline CDR1 is MDHEN and CDR2 SYDVKM. Trimming pared 5 bases from V and 0 bases from J, leaving 16 bases between.

The V call is TRBV12-3 or TRBV12-4, the J call TRBJ2-2; D is unclear. The length of the CDR3 is 13 residues. With 4 bases removed from V and 4 bases from J, the gap between germline ends came to 7 bases. CDR3 sequence (DNA): TGTGCCAGCAGTTACGGGTTCACCGGGGAGCTGTTTTTT. Residues: CASSYGFTGELFF.

The genes are TRBV2 and TRBJ1-1, with D uncertain. Per germline, CDR1 SNHLY and CDR2 FYNNEI. The CDR3 has 13 residues. V was clipped by 8 bases and J by 4 bases, with 14 bases between them. The CDR3 reads CASFRNEGTEAFF. CDR3 sequence (DNA): TGTGCCAGCTTTAGGAACGAGGGCACTGAAGCTTTCTTT.

V and J are TRBV3-1 (or the pseudogene TRBV3-2) and TRBJ1-2; TRBD1 might be the D (5 bases). V was pared by 2 bases and J by 5 bases, with 21 bases between. This CDR3 comprises 17 residues. Germline V gene lookup returns CDR1 LGHDT and CDR2 YNNKEL (reference sequence). The CDR3 DNA sequence: TGTGCCAGCAGCCAAATGGGTCCCGGCAGGGCTCGGTATGGCTACACCTTC. Amino acids: CASSQMGPGRARYGYTF.

The chain recombines TRBV5-5 with TRBJ2-7; 10 bases are a match to TRBD1. Unmatched junction bases numbered 8, after V lost 10 bases and J lost 4 bases. Germline values: CDR1 SGHKS, CDR2 YYEKEE (reference sequence). There are 13 residues in the CDR3. The CDR3 coding sequence is TGTGCCTCACTCCGGGACAGGGGATACGAGCAGTACTTC. Residues: CASLRDRGYEQYF.

The rearrangement uses TRBV29-1 and TRBJ2-3, with 16 nucleotides matching TRBD2. J gave up 6 bases and V 4 bases, and 7 bases lay outside the gene matches. The CDR3 is made up of 16 amino acids. Germline V lookup: CDR1 SQVTM, CDR2 ANQGSEA. Written as DNA, the CDR3 is TGCAGCGTTGGGGGACTAGCGGGAGGGCATTTGGATACGCAGTATTTT. Its protein product is CSVGGLAGGHLDTQYF.

The chain recombines TRBV7-6 with TRBJ1-1; TRBD1 agrees at 7 bases. CDR3 length equals 12 residues. Per the germline V gene, CDR1 is SGHVS and CDR2 is FNYEAQ. V lost 5 bases and J lost 5; bases outside the gene matches: 2. CDR3 DNA sequence: TGTGCCAGCAGCGAACAGGGGACTGAAGCTTTCTTT. Its translation is CASSEQGTEAFF.

The CDR3 is CASSQERAANTGELFF. The CDR3 DNA reads as TGTGCCAGCAGCCAAGAGCGGGCCGCGAACACCGGGGAGCTGTTTTTT. The chain joins TRBV3-1 (or the pseudogene TRBV3-2) to TRBJ2-2; a possible D gene is TRBD2 (5 bases). Germline lookup yields CDR1 LGHDT and CDR2 YNNKEL (reference sequence). This CDR3 has 16 residues. Trimming shortened V by 0 bases and J by 0 bases, and 8 bases separated the two germline ends.

This chain links TRBV7-8 with TRBJ1-6; D might be TRBD1 (6 bases). Germline values: CDR1 SGHVS, CDR2 FQNEAQ. The CDR3 totals 13 residues. V gave up 3 bases and J gave up 13 bases, with 13 bases separating them. CDR3 in DNA: TGTGCCAGCAGCTTTTTAGGGGACAATCCCCTCCACTTT. Translating gives CASSFLGDNPLHF.

This clone was observed once. The chain uses TRBV28 and TRBJ1-2; D not resolved. The CDR3 is 14 amino acids. In germline, CDR1 is MDHEN, CDR2 SYDVKM. Trimming took 6 bases from V and 4 from J, leaving 15 bases between them. DNA for the CDR3: TGTGCCAGCAGAGACACGATGGTTGGCTATGGCTACACCTTC. This sequence encodes CASRDTMVGYGYTF.